Below, 17 T cell receptor beta chains from the same sample are listed, as sequenced in a study of CD8+ T cells in alopecia areata. As to treatment: oral pan-JAK inhibitor, 5-10 mg twice daily. The authors extracted RNA and reverse transcribed it into cDNA as the sequencing template. Repertoires were generated with immunoSEQ multiplex PCR, while TCRdb's copy carries only in-frame clones and drops some. The sample records hundreds of thousands of clones, roughly two fifths being singletons. The material was CD4+ T cells sorted from blood, obtained between weeks 30 and 35, from a patient treated with tofacitinib. All receptors come from a human donor with alopecia areata.

The chain recombines TRBV5-1 with TRBJ2-5; the match to TRBD2 covers 7 bases. CDR1 and CDR2 from the germline V gene are SGHRS and YFSETQ. V shed 2 bases, J shed 1 base, and the junction held 2 bases outside the gene matches. The CDR3 is made up of 14 amino acids. The CDR3 region is CASSFLAAQETQYF. As DNA, the CDR3 is TGCGCCAGCAGCTTCCTAGCGGCCCAAGAGACCCAGTACTTC.

This clone turned up a few times. V gene TRBV7-9 combines with J gene TRBJ2-7; 7 nucleotides match TRBD1. The trim removed 5 bases at V and 6 bases at J, leaving 10 bases unmatched. Germline values: CDR1 SEHNR, CDR2 FQNEAQ (reference sequence). The CDR3 loop spans 14 amino acids. The DNA for the CDR3 is TGTGCCAGCAGCGTAAGCCCGACAGGGAGCGAGCAGTACTTC. The encoded protein is CASSVSPTGSEQYF.

The V call is TRBV30, the J call TRBJ2-1; possibly TRBD1 or TRBD2 for D (6 bases each). The germline V and J ends were trimmed by 5 bases and 9 bases, with 14 bases remaining between them. CDR1 and CDR2 from the germline V gene are GTSNPN and SVGIG (reference sequence). CDR3 length: 12 residues. In nucleotides, the CDR3 is TGTGCCTGGCCGAAGGGGGGTGGTGAGCAGTTCTTC. Protein: CAWPKGGGEQFF.

A few counts support this clone. This rearrangement joins TRBV5-1 to TRBJ2-7; 9 nucleotides align to TRBD1. CDR1 and CDR2 from the germline V gene are SGHRS and YFSETQ. V lost 2 bases to trimming and J lost 3 bases; unmatched junction nucleotides: 6. The CDR3 sequence is 15 residues long. CDR3 residues: CASSLGQGPFYEQYF. The CDR3, as DNA: TGCGCCAGCAGCTTAGGACAGGGGCCTTTCTACGAGCAGTACTTC. The whole variable domain, filled in from reference TRBV5-1 and TRBJ2-7, reads KAGVTQTPRYLIKTRGQQVTLSCSPISGHRSVSWYQQTPGQGLQFLFEYFSETQRNKGNFPGRFSGRQFSNSRSEMNVSTLELGDSALYLCASSLGQGPFYEQYFGPGTRLTVT.

This chain links TRBV7-9 with TRBJ2-3; tentatively, D is TRBD2 (6 bases). Between the trimmed V and J ends, which lost 3 bases and 4 bases, there was a span of 14 bases. Germline V gene sequence: CDR1 SEHNR, CDR2 FQNEAQ (reference sequence). This CDR3 is built from 15 residues. The CDR3 nucleotides read TGTGCCAGCAGCTTCGGGGGAGAGAGGGCAGATACGCAGTATTTT. Residues: CASSFGGERADTQYF.

This clone appeared a few times. This rearrangement joins TRBV5-1 to TRBJ2-1, with TRBD2 as a possible D gene (6 bases). This CDR3 contains 14 residues. V lost 3 bases and J 3 bases, leaving 10 bases between the germline ends. CDR1 and CDR2 from the germline V gene are SGHRS and YFSETQ. The CDR3 nucleotides read TGCGCCAGCAGCTCGGGACTGGTCTACAATGAGCAGTTCTTC. Amino acid sequence: CASSSGLVYNEQFF. The whole variable domain, filled in from reference TRBV5-1 and TRBJ2-1, reads KAGVTQTPRYLIKTRGQQVTLSCSPISGHRSVSWYQQTPGQGLQFLFEYFSETQRNKGNFPGRFSGRQFSNSRSEMNVSTLELGDSALYLCASSSGLVYNEQFFGPGTRLTVL.

In its sample, this clone was seen once. Here the CDR3 DNA reads TGTGCCAGCAGCCCCTTCGACAGGGGGGACACCGGGGAGCTGTTTTTT. This codes for CASSPFDRGDTGELFF. The chain is built from TRBV9 and TRBJ2-2; TRBD1 matches 9 bases. Trimming took 4 bases from V and 3 from J; bases not matched to a gene: 7. From germline, CDR1 is SGDLS and CDR2 YYNGEE. This CDR3 is 16 amino acids long. Combining the CDR3 with reference TRBV9 and TRBJ2-2 gives the whole variable domain DSGVTQTPKHLITATGQRVTLRCSPRSGDLSVYWYQQSLDQGLQFLIQYYNGEERAKGNILERFSAQQFPDLHSELNLSSLELGDSALYFCASSPFDRGDTGELFFGEGSRLTVL.

This clone was seen more than once but under ten times. This chain joins TRBV4-1 and TRBJ1-6, with 9 bases aligning to TRBD1. Germline V lookup: CDR1 MGHRA, CDR2 YSYEKL. The trim removed 6 bases at V and 7 bases at J, leaving 13 bases unmatched. The CDR3 covers 17 residues. CDR3 sequence reads: CASRLVLQGARNSPLHF. CDR3 bases: TGCGCCAGCAGGCTAGTCCTACAGGGGGCTCGCAATTCACCCCTCCACTTT.

The chain is built from TRBV27 and TRBJ2-7, with 12 nucleotides matching TRBD2. The CDR3 loop spans 17 amino acids. The V gene's germline CDR1 is MNHEY and CDR2 SMNVEV (reference sequence). V shed 5 bases and J 3 bases; nucleotides not matched to a gene: 11. CDR3 protein: CASSPYSGTSGFYEQYF. DNA for the CDR3: TGTGCCAGCAGTCCTTACTCCGGGACTAGCGGGTTCTACGAGCAGTACTTC.

The chain uses TRBV7-3 and TRBJ2-3; 9 positions agree with TRBD1. The V gene's germline CDR1 is SGHTA and CDR2 FQGTGA. The J segment lost 9 bases and the V segment lost 5 bases, leaving 3 bases of the junction unmatched. There are 12 residues in the CDR3. For the CDR3, the DNA is TGTGCCAGCAGCACCGACAGGGGGACGCAGTATTTT. This translates into CASSTDRGTQYF.

The rearrangement links TRBV14 to TRBJ1-5, with TRBD1 identical over 7 bases. Losses at the gene ends were 5 bases for V and 5 bases for J; bases not matched to a gene: 6. This CDR3 spans 14 amino acids. Germline CDR1 is SGHDN and CDR2 is FVKESK. CDR3 DNA: TGTGCCAGCAGCTTACAGGGGTGGGATCAGCCCCAGCATTTT. Translated: CASSLQGWDQPQHF.

This clone was seen a handful of times. J is TRBJ2-1 and V is TRBV28, with D perhaps TRBD1 (5 bases). V lost 6 bases and J 0 bases, leaving 12 bases between the germline ends. The CDR3 length is 15 residues. Germline CDR1 is MDHEN and CDR2 is SYDVKM. CDR3 in amino acids: CASRTQDYSYNEQFF. In DNA, the CDR3 is TGTGCCAGCAGGACACAGGATTACTCCTACAATGAGCAGTTCTTC. The whole variable domain, filled in from reference TRBV28 and TRBJ2-1, reads DVKVTQSSRYLVKRTGEKVFLECVQDMDHENMFWYRQDPGLGLRLIYFSYDVKMKEKGDIPEGYSVSREKKERFSLILESASTNQTSMYLCASRTQDYSYNEQFFGPGTRLTVL.

The J gene is TRBJ2-1, the V gene TRBV6-5; TRBD2 is a possible D gene (6 bases). V was shortened by 2 bases and J by 7 bases, with 12 bases between the two germline ends. The CDR3 covers 14 residues. Looked up from germline, CDR1 is MNHEY and CDR2 is SVGAGI. The CDR3 here is CASSYELASNEQFF. The CDR3 DNA reads as TGTGCCAGCAGTTACGAACTAGCTAGTAATGAGCAGTTCTTC.

The rearrangement uses TRBV6-1 and TRBJ1-3; 9 nucleotides align to TRBD1. The CDR3 extends over 12 amino acids. Trimming took 5 bases from V and 15 from J; bases not matched to a gene: 8. Germline V gene sequence: CDR1 MNHNS, CDR2 SASEGT. The CDR3 sequence: CASSTHRGQEYF. In DNA form, the CDR3 reads TGTGCCAGCAGTACACACAGGGGGCAGGAATATTTT.

The genes are TRBV7-2 and TRBJ2-7, with D unclear. Germline assignment: CDR1 SGHTA and CDR2 FQGNSA. V shed 8 bases and J shed 6 bases, with 20 bases lying between them. The length of the CDR3 is 14 residues. This CDR3 is CASSTRRQNPEQYF. The CDR3 bases are TGTGCCAGCTCTACCCGGCGTCAGAACCCCGAGCAGTACTTC.

This clone was counted a few times. The CDR3 spells CASSVDRELADTQYF. The CDR3 region has the DNA TGTGCCAGCAGCGTTGACAGGGAATTGGCAGATACGCAGTATTTT. V and J are TRBV9 and TRBJ2-3; 7 bases are a match to TRBD1. V shed 2 bases, J shed 4 bases, and the junction held 7 bases outside the gene matches. Germline V gene lookup returns CDR1 SGDLS and CDR2 YYNGEE. This CDR3 region has 15 residues.

This chain joins TRBV30 and TRBJ1-1; 9 bases match TRBD1. The CDR3 sequence is 14 residues long. The germline V gene encodes CDR1 GTSNPN and CDR2 SVGIG (reference sequence). The V segment lost 2 bases and the J segment 5 bases; nucleotides outside the gene matches: 6. This chain's CDR3 is CAWSPGQGGTEAFF. CDR3 nucleotides: TGTGCCTGGAGTCCGGGACAGGGAGGAACTGAAGCTTTCTTT.